The table lists the clone carrying this TCR beta chain with a count of one. The CDR3 has 13 amino acids. Trimming cost V 0 bases and J 4 bases, with 6 bases left between them. Germline V gene data show CDR1 as SGHDN and CDR2 as FVKESK. This record belongs to a study of human thymus T cells. Corrective cardiac surgery supplied the resected thymus tissue. Profiled with immunoSEQ multiplex PCR; TCRdb holds only in-frame clones, not every one. The sample lists under 150,000 clones, about 93% occurring once. The clonotype was recovered from a boy under three years old with a congenital heart defect but otherwise immunologically healthy. This chain connects TRBV14 to TRBJ1-1; D unclear. Specimen: thymus tissue. For the CDR3, the DNA is TGTGCCAGCAGCCAAGATTACGGCACTGAAGCTTTCTTT. This translates into CASSQDYGTEAFF.